The 19 T cell receptor beta chains below all came from one sample that was sequenced in a study of chemoradiotherapy in HPV16-positive cancers. Produced via immunoSEQ multiplex PCR; TCRdb's table is partial and in-frame only. The repertoire holds about 7,900 clones, with around 84% as singletons. The sample here was taken from a patient who underwent chemoradiotherapy. The receptors come from a human donor with HPV-associated anogenital cancer.

The chain couples TRBV4-1 to TRBJ2-3; 8 bases line up with TRBD2. With V trimmed by 4 bases and J by 5 bases, 5 bases remained unmatched. CDR3 length equals 14 residues. The V gene's germline CDR1 is MGHRA and CDR2 YSYEKL. CDR3 region: CASSPAGVKDTQYF. CDR3 nucleotides: TGCGCCAGCAGCCCAGCGGGAGTAAAAGATACGCAGTATTTT.

The V call is TRBV2, the J call TRBJ1-2; TRBD1 might be the D (5 bases). Trimming left V 4 bases short and J 4 bases short, with 7 bases between. The CDR3 sequence is 12 residues long. The germline gives CDR1 SNHLY, CDR2 FYNNEI. The CDR3, as DNA: TGTGCCAGCAGTGGGGGGACCTATGGCTACACCTTC. This translates into CASSGGTYGYTF.

The CDR3 loop reads CASSPSAFYEQYF. The CDR3 nucleotides are TGTGCCAGCAGCCCCTCGGCATTCTACGAGCAGTACTTC. The gene calls are TRBV7-9 and TRBJ2-7; D gene ambiguous. V lost 5 bases and J lost 3, with 11 bases in between. The CDR3 is 13 amino acids. The germline V gene has CDR1 SEHNR and CDR2 FQNEAQ (reference sequence).

This chain connects TRBV6-6 to TRBJ2-2; no definite D call. The V end was cut by 6 bases, the J end by 7 bases, with 15 bases between. The germline CDR1 and CDR2 sequences are MNHNY and SVGAGI (reference sequence). The CDR3 runs 14 residues. CDR3 amino acids: CASRQIERNGELFF. CDR3 sequence (DNA): TGTGCCAGCAGGCAAATTGAGAGGAACGGGGAGCTGTTTTTT.

This chain connects TRBV7-9 to TRBJ1-1; TRBD1 matches at 7 bases. The length of the CDR3 is 15 residues. Germline V gene lookup returns CDR1 SEHNR and CDR2 FQNEAQ (reference sequence). Trimming took 4 bases from V and 0 from J; bases not matched to a gene: 5. CDR3 residues: CASSWQQGMNTEAFF. The CDR3 nucleotides read TGTGCCAGCAGCTGGCAACAGGGGATGAACACTGAAGCTTTCTTT.

V gene TRBV27 combines with J gene TRBJ1-1; D remains unclear. The CDR3 is made up of 13 amino acids. The V gene lost 3 bases and the J gene lost 4 bases, with 9 bases spanning the gap. Germline loops: CDR1 MNHEY, CDR2 SMNVEV (reference sequence). Written as DNA, the CDR3 is TGTGCCAGCAGTTTGAGGGCTCTCACTGAAGCTTTCTTT. Translation gives CASSLRALTEAFF.

CDR3 residues: CASSRAGGVGNTIYF. In DNA, the CDR3 is TGTGCCAGCAGTCGGGCAGGGGGGGTCGGAAACACCATATATTTT. The V and J genes are TRBV2 and TRBJ1-3, with 7 bases lining up with TRBD1. V trimming: 5 bases; J trimming: 4 bases; junction bases outside the gene matches: 8. The CDR3 loop spans 15 amino acids. Per the germline V gene, CDR1 is SNHLY and CDR2 is FYNNEI.

This sequence joins TRBV2 and TRBJ1-1, with D unresolved. The CDR3 loop spans 14 amino acids. With 7 bases removed from V and 0 bases from J, the gap between germline ends came to 12 bases. Per germline, CDR1 SNHLY and CDR2 FYNNEI. The CDR3 DNA is TGTGCCAGCACGGGCGGCAGATTGAACACTGAAGCTTTCTTT. Protein: CASTGGRLNTEAFF.

The V and J genes are TRBV30 and TRBJ1-2; possibly TRBD1 for D (5 bases). This CDR3 contains 14 residues. The germline V gene has CDR1 GTSNPN and CDR2 SVGIG (reference sequence). V lost 0 bases and J lost 2, with 10 bases in between. The CDR3 DNA reads as TGTGCCTGGAGTGTAGGGCAGGGCAACTATGGCTACACCTTC. It codes for CAWSVGQGNYGYTF.

V and J are TRBV5-5 and TRBJ2-7; a weak D match, TRBD2 (6 bases). Germline V gene lookup returns CDR1 SGHKS and CDR2 YYEKEE (reference sequence). The CDR3 is 15 residues long. Trimming took 2 bases from V and 3 from J, leaving 15 bases between them. The CDR3 here is CASSLEDRRGYEQYF. The CDR3 DNA sequence: TGTGCCAGCAGCTTAGAGGACCGGCGGGGCTACGAGCAGTACTTC.

The DNA for the CDR3 is TGCGCCAGCAGCTTGGTACTAGCGGGGGCCAATGAGCAGTTCTTC. It is translated as CASSLVLAGANEQFF. The V gene is TRBV5-1, the J gene TRBJ2-1; TRBD2 agrees at 11 bases. Germline CDR1 is SGHRS and CDR2 is YFSETQ. After removal of 0 bases from V and 6 bases from J, the junction contained 2 bases not matched to a gene. The CDR3 has 15 amino acids.

This chain links TRBV5-1 with TRBJ2-5, with D perhaps TRBD2 (6 bases). CDR3 size: 14 residues. CDR1 is SGHRS, CDR2 YFSETQ, per germline. The V gene lost 2 bases and the J gene lost 5 bases, with 13 bases spanning the gap. The CDR3 DNA reads as TGCGCCAGCAGCTTAGGGGAGGTCCGGGAGACCCAGTACTTC. This translates into CASSLGEVRETQYF.

The gene calls are TRBV4-3 and TRBJ1-2; unclear D gene. From germline, CDR1 is LGHNA and CDR2 YSLEER. The CDR3 contains 14 residues. V dropped 4 bases and J dropped 1 base, with 10 bases sitting between them. The chain's CDR3 is CASSPAASNYGYTF. CDR3 sequence (DNA): TGCGCCAGCAGCCCGGCGGCGAGTAACTATGGCTACACCTTC.

V and J are TRBV11-1 and TRBJ2-3, with D maybe TRBD1 (6 bases). The V gene lost 4 bases and the J gene lost 0 bases, with 11 bases spanning the gap. The germline V gene has CDR1 SGHAT and CDR2 FQDESV (reference sequence). There are 15 residues in the CDR3. The CDR3 region has the DNA TGTGCCAGCAGCTCCCGGGACACAAGCACAGATACGCAGTATTTT. Residues: CASSSRDTSTDTQYF.

V gene TRBV10-3 combines with J gene TRBJ1-2; D ambiguous. The CDR3 spans 14 residues. Trimming pared 4 bases from V and 3 bases from J, leaving 12 bases between. Germline loops: CDR1 ENHRY, CDR2 SYGVKD. The CDR3 sequence: CAISGEGADYGYTF. CDR3 DNA: TGTGCCATCAGTGGTGAGGGCGCAGACTATGGCTACACCTTC.

The genes are TRBV27 and TRBJ2-1, with D hard to call. Germline lookup yields CDR1 MNHEY and CDR2 SMNVEV (reference sequence). Trimming took 3 bases from V and 9 from J, leaving 12 bases between them. The CDR3 loop spans 13 amino acids. CDR3 coding DNA: TGTGCCAGCAGTTTCTCTGGGTTAGGTGAGCAGTTCTTC. It codes for CASSFSGLGEQFF.

J is TRBJ1-2 and V is TRBV6-1; D gene ambiguous. Trimming cost V 8 bases and J 4 bases, with 5 bases left between them. Germline CDR1 MNHNS, CDR2 SASEGT. CDR3 length: 10 residues. The CDR3 loop is CASLRYGYTF. The CDR3 DNA sequence: TGTGCCAGCTTGCGCTATGGCTACACCTTC.

This chain uses TRBV6-5 with TRBJ1-2; a weak D match, TRBD1 (5 bases). Germline CDR1 is MNHEY and CDR2 is SVGAGI. The V and J ends lost 5 bases and 4 bases respectively, with 8 bases between them. The CDR3 sequence is 12 residues long. This chain's CDR3 is CASSEGVYGYTF. The CDR3 nucleotides read TGTGCCAGCAGTGAAGGGGTCTATGGCTACACCTTC.

The chain combines TRBV18 with TRBJ1-6; 7 bases agree with TRBD1. Trimming took 2 bases from V and 12 from J; bases not matched to a gene: 10. CDR3 length equals 15 residues. Germline loops: CDR1 KGHSH, CDR2 LQKENI. CDR3 in amino acids: CASSPSTGEVEPLHF. The CDR3 nucleotides read TGTGCCAGCTCACCATCAACAGGGGAAGTTGAACCCCTCCACTTT.